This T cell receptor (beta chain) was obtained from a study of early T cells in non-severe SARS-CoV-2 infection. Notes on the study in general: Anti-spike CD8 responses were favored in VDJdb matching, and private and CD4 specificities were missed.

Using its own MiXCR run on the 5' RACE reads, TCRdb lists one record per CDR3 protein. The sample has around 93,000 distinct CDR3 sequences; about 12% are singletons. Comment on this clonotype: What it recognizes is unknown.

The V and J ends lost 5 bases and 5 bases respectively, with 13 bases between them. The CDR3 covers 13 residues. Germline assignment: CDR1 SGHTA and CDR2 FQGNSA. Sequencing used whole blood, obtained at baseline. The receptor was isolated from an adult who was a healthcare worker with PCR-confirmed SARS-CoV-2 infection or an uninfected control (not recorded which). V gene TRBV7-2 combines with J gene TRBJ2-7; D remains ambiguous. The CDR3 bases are TGTGCCAGCAGCCCCCGGTCTGGCGACGAGCAGTACTTC. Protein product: CASSPRSGDEQYF.